Listed here are 20 T cell receptor beta chains from one sample, sequenced in a study of Graves' ophthalmopathy and Graves' hyperthyroidism. The sequenced template was RNA, covering the TCR beta CDR3 region. HTBI primers were used in a first-round RT-PCR, which preceded a second-round multiplex PCR. A single record per CDR3 protein comes from TCRdb applying MiXCR to the multiplex PCR reads. Counted here are about 620,000 distinct CDR3 sequences, about a fifth occurring once; the ten biggest clones make up around 6.9%. Material for sequencing was peripheral blood. All receptors come from a woman aged 18-29 years with stable Graves' hyperthyroidism. Some clones in this sample may be carry-over from other donors' samples.

The sample holds many counts of this clonotype. This rearrangement joins TRBV12-3 or TRBV12-4 to TRBJ1-1, with TRBD1 identical over 7 bases. CDR3 length equals 15 residues. V lost 6 bases, J lost 1 base, and 8 bases stayed unmatched. The CDR3: CASRLIQGTNTEAFF. CDR3 nucleotides: TGTGCCAGCAGGCTGATACAGGGGACGAACACTGAAGCTTTCTTT.

This clonotype came up many times. V and J are TRBV12-3 or TRBV12-4 and TRBJ2-7; TRBD1 matches at 10 bases. The CDR3 is made up of 13 amino acids. V was clipped by 8 bases and J by 3 bases; unmatched bases: 4. This chain's CDR3 is CASRTGGYYEQYF. The CDR3 coding sequence is TGTGCCAGCCGGACAGGGGGATACTACGAGCAGTACTTC.

Only a few counts were recorded for this clonotype. The V call is TRBV28, the J call TRBJ2-6; the D call may be TRBD1 or TRBD2 (5 bases each). The CDR3 loop spans 15 amino acids. Per the germline V gene, CDR1 is MDHEN and CDR2 is SYDVKM. V was shortened by 7 bases and J by 0 bases, with 10 bases between the two germline ends. The CDR3 DNA follows: TGTGCCAGCATAACCGGGACCTCTGGGGCCAACGTCCTGACTTTC. Amino acids: CASITGTSGANVLTF.

Only a few counts were recorded for this clonotype. The chain carries TRBV5-5 and TRBJ1-2, with 11 bases lining up with TRBD1. The CDR3 extends over 15 amino acids. The germline gives CDR1 SGHKS, CDR2 YYEKEE (reference sequence). V was pared by 3 bases and J by 7 bases, with 8 bases of the junction left unmatched. CDR3: CASSSRPGQGAGYTF. CDR3 nucleotides: TGTGCCAGCAGCTCGCGCCCTGGACAGGGGGCTGGCTACACCTTC. Variable domain in full (rest from reference TRBV5-5 and TRBJ1-2): DAGVTQSPTHLIKTRGQQVTLRCSPISGHKSVSWYQQVLGQGPQFIFQYYEKEERGRGNFPDRFSARQFPNYSSELNVNALLLGDSALYLCASSSRPGQGAGYTFGSGTRLTVV.

This clonotype was detected ten times or more. This sequence joins TRBV27 and TRBJ1-1; maybe TRBD1 (6 bases). Trimming took off 1 base at V and 0 bases at J, with 15 bases between the two ends. The CDR3 extends over 17 amino acids. Germline V CDR1 and CDR2: MNHEY, SMNVEV (reference sequence). The CDR3 region has the DNA TGTGCCAGCAGTTTATACTACGATGGGGGCGTGAACACTGAAGCTTTCTTT. Protein: CASSLYYDGGVNTEAFF.

This clonotype was counted ten times or more. This chain links TRBV30 with TRBJ1-5; the match to TRBD1 covers 10 bases. Trimming took 1 base from V and 4 from J; bases not matched to a gene: 4. The CDR3 contains 15 residues. The germline V gene encodes CDR1 GTSNPN and CDR2 SVGIG (reference sequence). The CDR3 here is CAWSEGQGSNQPQHF. In DNA, the CDR3 is TGTGCCTGGAGTGAGGGACAGGGGTCGAATCAGCCCCAGCATTTT.

This clonotype was recorded at least ten times. The V and J genes are TRBV2 and TRBJ1-1; D is unresolved. The germline V gene encodes CDR1 SNHLY and CDR2 FYNNEI. The CDR3 loop spans 10 amino acids. The V end was cut by 8 bases, the J end by 7 bases, with 8 bases between. CDR3 sequence (DNA): TGTGCCAGCCGGGGTGGTGAAGCTTTCTTT. Protein sequence: CASRGGEAFF.

This clonotype occurred many times. The CDR3 spells CASSSTPGSPLHF. The CDR3 DNA follows: TGTGCCAGCAGCTCCACACCAGGGTCACCCCTCCACTTT. The chain combines TRBV7-6 with TRBJ1-6; TRBD1 might be the D (5 bases). This CDR3 region has 13 residues. Germline V gene sequence: CDR1 SGHVS, CDR2 FNYEAQ. V shed 4 bases and J shed 10 bases, with 11 bases lying between them.

This clonotype was counted many times. The chain joins TRBV30 to TRBJ1-5, with D perhaps TRBD1 (6 bases). V gave up 2 bases and J gave up 11 bases, with 16 bases separating them. Germline CDR1 reads GTSNPN; CDR2 reads SVGIG (reference sequence). The CDR3 is 13 amino acids. The CDR3 coding sequence is TGTGCCTGGAGTTCAGGGGACACCTCAACCCAGCATTTT. It specifies CAWSSGDTSTQHF. Together with reference TRBV30 and TRBJ1-5, the CDR3 gives the full variable domain: SQTIHQWPATLVQPVGSPLSLECTVEGTSNPNLYWYRQAAGRGLQLLFYSVGIGQISSEVPQNLSASRPQDRQFILSSKKLLLSDSGFYLCAWSSGDTSTQHFGDGTRLSIL.

This clonotype showed up many times. The chain has TRBV6-5 and TRBJ1-6, with D perhaps matching TRBD1 (5 bases). Trimming pared 0 bases from V and 14 bases from J, leaving 14 bases between. CDR1 is MNHEY, CDR2 SVGAGI, per germline. The CDR3 totals 14 residues. The CDR3: CASSYSRDSVTLHF. The DNA of the CDR3 is TGTGCCAGCAGTTACTCGAGGGACTCTGTGACCCTCCACTTT.

This clonotype has a count of ten or more. The V gene is TRBV5-1, the J gene TRBJ1-1; perhaps TRBD1 as D (5 bases). Germline V lookup: CDR1 SGHRS, CDR2 YFSETQ. The CDR3 runs to 16 residues. The V gene lost 4 bases and the J gene lost 4 bases, with 20 bases spanning the gap. This chain's CDR3 is CASSPNAGQMGTEAFF. DNA of the CDR3: TGCGCCAGCAGCCCAAACGCCGGACAAATGGGCACTGAAGCTTTCTTT.

This clonotype was counted once. This chain joins TRBV6-2 or TRBV6-3 and TRBJ2-2, with a tentative D call TRBD1 (6 bases). CDR1 and CDR2 (germline): MNHEY, SVGEGT. The CDR3 sequence is 15 residues long. V dropped 6 bases and J dropped 5 bases, with 16 bases sitting between them. CDR3 in DNA: TGTGCCAGCAGCCCCTCAATACAGGGAACCGGGGAGCTGTTTTTT. Translation gives CASSPSIQGTGELFF.

This clonotype was found many times. The chain links TRBV7-8 to TRBJ1-6, with D tentatively TRBD1 (5 bases). The V gene's germline CDR1 is SGHVS and CDR2 FQNEAQ. The CDR3 sequence is 14 residues long. Trimming cost V 0 bases and J 7 bases, with 7 bases left between them. CDR3 protein: CASSLAGGNSPLHF. The CDR3 DNA sequence: TGTGCCAGCAGCTTAGCCGGGGGGAATTCACCCCTCCACTTT.

Ten or more counts support this clonotype. An end of the junction does not agree with germline; a read error may underlie this. The gene calls are TRBV19 and TRBJ2-5, with 10 bases identical to TRBD2. The CDR3 extends over 17 amino acids. Germline assignment: CDR1 LNHDA and CDR2 SQIVND (reference sequence). The CDR3 loop is CANSPPTSGMNQETQYF. The CDR3 DNA is TGTGCCAATAGTCCCCCCACTAGCGGGATGAACCAAGAGACCCAGTACTTC. The full variable domain, its missing parts supplied by reference TRBV19 and TRBJ2-5, is DGGITQSPKYLFRKEGQNVTLSCEQNLNHDAMYWYRQDPGQGLRLIYYSQIVNDFQKGDIAEGYSVSREKKESFPLTVTSAQKNPTAFYLCANSPPTSGMNQETQYFGPGTRLLVL.

This clonotype was detected ten times or more. The chain couples TRBV12-3 or TRBV12-4 to TRBJ1-5; 8 bases fit TRBD1. This CDR3 is 15 amino acids long. V dropped 7 bases and J dropped 10; count of bases not matched to a gene: 15. DNA of the CDR3: TGTGCCAGCACAGGACAGGGTTCCTACCCAGGTCCCCAGCATTTT. Amino acid sequence: CASTGQGSYPGPQHF.

This clonotype was seen ten or more times. The chain recombines TRBV28 with TRBJ1-5; D ambiguous. Per germline, CDR1 MDHEN and CDR2 SYDVKM. The CDR3 runs 15 residues. V lost 6 bases, J lost 5 bases, and 17 bases lay in between. CDR3 in amino acids: CASRPGQLGHQPQHF. CDR3 DNA sequence: TGTGCCAGCAGGCCGGGCCAGCTTGGCCATCAGCCCCAGCATTTT.

This chain joins TRBV6-1 and TRBJ1-6, with D tentatively TRBD1 (5 bases). In germline, CDR1 is MNHNS, CDR2 SASEGT. The CDR3 totals 15 residues. Trimming left V 5 bases short and J 5 bases short, with 13 bases between. The CDR3 coding sequence is TGTGCCAGCAGTCGGGGGGGGTGGGATAATTCACCCCTCCACTTT. Translating gives CASSRGGWDNSPLHF.

The CDR3 loop reads CASSLGIAGLGTQYF. CDR3 DNA sequence: TGTGCCAGCAGTTTAGGAATAGCGGGCCTGGGGACCCAGTACTTC. The chain has TRBV12-3 or TRBV12-4 and TRBJ2-5; 7 bases are a match to TRBD2. J gave up 7 bases and V 1 base, and 9 bases lay outside the gene matches. This CDR3 region has 15 residues.

The chain links TRBV11-2 to TRBJ2-2, with a tentative D call TRBD1 (6 bases). CDR1 and CDR2 (germline): SGHAT, FQNNGV. The V end lost 5 bases, the J end lost 6 bases, and 13 bases lay between the germline ends. The CDR3 is 14 residues long. This CDR3 reads CASSPLQGPGELFF. CDR3 in DNA: TGTGCCAGCAGCCCCTTACAGGGCCCCGGGGAGCTGTTTTTT.

The chain is built from TRBV4-1 and TRBJ1-1; D not resolved. Germline V gene data show CDR1 as MGHRA and CDR2 as YSYEKL. The CDR3 is 12 amino acids. The ends were cut back, 0 bases at V and 11 bases at J, with 10 bases in the middle. In nucleotides, the CDR3 is TGCGCCAGCAGCCAAGATAGGATGGGGGCTTTCTTT. This encodes CASSQDRMGAFF.